This T cell receptor beta chain was retrieved from a study of Graves' ophthalmopathy and Graves' hyperthyroidism. Hyperthyroidism qualified as stable when ophthalmopathy did not develop within 18 months of follow-up. Among the hyperthyroidism patients, all were newly diagnosed, aged 18 to 65, with under 2 months' duration. A roughly 10 ml volume of fresh peripheral blood provided the PBMCs. Trimming stripped 6 bases from V and 4 bases from J, with 13 bases between. The CDR3 covers 14 residues. General study findings and limits: Between ophthalmopathy and stable hyperthyroidism, a 13-signature model drew a separation with 85% to 90% sensitivity and about 80% specificity.

The study amplified TCR beta CDR3 regions using RNA transcripts. RT-PCR in the first round used HTBI primers; a second-round multiplex PCR followed. TCRdb redid the calling of the multiplex PCR reads with MiXCR, one entry per CDR3 protein. The data show hundreds of thousands of distinct CDR3 sequences, about 21% seen once. Points on this clonotype: Antigen specificity is unknown.

V gene TRBV12-3 or TRBV12-4 combines with J gene TRBJ1-5; tentative D call: TRBD1 (5 bases). The sequencing input was peripheral blood. The origin of this receptor is a young woman with stable Graves' hyperthyroidism. The CDR3 DNA sequence: TGTGCCAGCAGCGCCGGACAAAATAATCAGCCCCAGCATTTT. Amino acid sequence: CASSAGQNNQPQHF.